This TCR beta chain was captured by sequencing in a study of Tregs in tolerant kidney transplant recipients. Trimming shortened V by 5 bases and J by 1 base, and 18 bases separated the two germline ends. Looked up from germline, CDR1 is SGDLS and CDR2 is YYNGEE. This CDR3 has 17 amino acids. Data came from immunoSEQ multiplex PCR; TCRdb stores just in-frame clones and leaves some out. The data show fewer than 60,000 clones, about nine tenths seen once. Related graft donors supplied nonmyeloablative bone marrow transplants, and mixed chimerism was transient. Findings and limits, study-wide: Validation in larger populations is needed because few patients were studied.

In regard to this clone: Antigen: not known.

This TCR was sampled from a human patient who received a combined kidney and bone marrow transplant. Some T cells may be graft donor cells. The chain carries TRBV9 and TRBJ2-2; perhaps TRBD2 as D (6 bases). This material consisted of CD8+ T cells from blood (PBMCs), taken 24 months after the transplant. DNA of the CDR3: TGTGCCAGCAGTCTATTTCCCGGGACTTTGAACACCGGGGAGCTGTTTTTT. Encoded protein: CASSLFPGTLNTGELFF.